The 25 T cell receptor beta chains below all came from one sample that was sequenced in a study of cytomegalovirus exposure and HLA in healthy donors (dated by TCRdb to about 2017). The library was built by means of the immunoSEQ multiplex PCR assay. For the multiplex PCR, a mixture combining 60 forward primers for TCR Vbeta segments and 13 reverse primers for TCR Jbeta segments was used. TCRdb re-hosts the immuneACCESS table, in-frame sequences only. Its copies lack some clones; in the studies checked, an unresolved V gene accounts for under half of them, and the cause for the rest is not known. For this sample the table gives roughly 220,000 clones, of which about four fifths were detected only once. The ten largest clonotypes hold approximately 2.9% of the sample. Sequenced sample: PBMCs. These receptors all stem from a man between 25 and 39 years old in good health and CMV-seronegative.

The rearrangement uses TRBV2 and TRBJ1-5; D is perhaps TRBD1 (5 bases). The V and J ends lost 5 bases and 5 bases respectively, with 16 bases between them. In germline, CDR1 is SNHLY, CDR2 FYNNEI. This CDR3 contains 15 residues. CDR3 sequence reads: CASSLSKWGDQPQHF. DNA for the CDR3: TGTGCCAGCAGTCTCTCTAAATGGGGCGATCAGCCCCAGCATTTT.

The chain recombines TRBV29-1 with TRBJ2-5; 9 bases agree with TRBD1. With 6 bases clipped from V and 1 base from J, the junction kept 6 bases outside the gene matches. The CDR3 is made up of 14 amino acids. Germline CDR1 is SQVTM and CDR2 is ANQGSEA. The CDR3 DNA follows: TGCAGCGTCTGGGACAGGGCCTCCCAAGAGACCCAGTACTTC. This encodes CSVWDRASQETQYF.

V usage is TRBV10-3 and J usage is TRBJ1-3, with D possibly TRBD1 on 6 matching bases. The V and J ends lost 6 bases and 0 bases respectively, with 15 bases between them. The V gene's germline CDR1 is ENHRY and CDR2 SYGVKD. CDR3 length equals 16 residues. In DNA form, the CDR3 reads TGTGCCATCAGCGGACAGCCCTCCTTCTCTGGAAACACCATATATTTT. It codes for CAISGQPSFSGNTIYF.

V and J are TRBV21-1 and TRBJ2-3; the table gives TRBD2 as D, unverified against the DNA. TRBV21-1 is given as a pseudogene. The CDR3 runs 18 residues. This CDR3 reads CASSKPAGAGGPTDTQYF. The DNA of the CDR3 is TGTGCCAGCAGCAAGCCCGCGGGAGCGGGGGGACCCACAGATACGCAGTATTTT.

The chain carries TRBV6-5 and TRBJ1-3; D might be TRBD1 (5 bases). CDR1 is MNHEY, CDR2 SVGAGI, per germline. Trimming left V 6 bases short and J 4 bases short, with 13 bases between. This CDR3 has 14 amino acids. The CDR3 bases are TGTGCCAGCAGGAGCCCTTCAGGGGGAAACACCATATATTTT. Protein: CASRSPSGGNTIYF.

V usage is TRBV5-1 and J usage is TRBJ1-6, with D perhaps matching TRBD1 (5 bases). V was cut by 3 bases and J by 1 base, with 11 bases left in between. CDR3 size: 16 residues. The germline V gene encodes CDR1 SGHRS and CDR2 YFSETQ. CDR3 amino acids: CASSSGGGSYNSPLHF. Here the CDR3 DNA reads TGCGCCAGCAGCTCTGGGGGGGGGTCCTATAATTCACCCCTCCACTTT. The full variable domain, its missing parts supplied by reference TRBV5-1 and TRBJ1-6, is KAGVTQTPRYLIKTRGQQVTLSCSPISGHRSVSWYQQTPGQGLQFLFEYFSETQRNKGNFPGRFSGRQFSNSRSEMNVSTLELGDSALYLCASSSGGGSYNSPLHFGNGTRLTVT.

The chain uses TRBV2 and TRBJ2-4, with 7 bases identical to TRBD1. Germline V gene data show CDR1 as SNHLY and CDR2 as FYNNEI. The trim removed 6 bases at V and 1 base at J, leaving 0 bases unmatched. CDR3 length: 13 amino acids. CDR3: CASRDRAKNIQYF. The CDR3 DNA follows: TGTGCCAGCAGGGACAGGGCCAAAAACATTCAGTACTTC.

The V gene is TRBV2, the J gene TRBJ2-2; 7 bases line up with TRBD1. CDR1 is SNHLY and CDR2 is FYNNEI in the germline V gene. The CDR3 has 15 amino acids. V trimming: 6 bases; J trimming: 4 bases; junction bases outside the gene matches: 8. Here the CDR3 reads CASSTDRTSTGELFF. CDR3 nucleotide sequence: TGTGCCAGCAGCACGGACAGGACCAGCACCGGGGAGCTGTTTTTT.

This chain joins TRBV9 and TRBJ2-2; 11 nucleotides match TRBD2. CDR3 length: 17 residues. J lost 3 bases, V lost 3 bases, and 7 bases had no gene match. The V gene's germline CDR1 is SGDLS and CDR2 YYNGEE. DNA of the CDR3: TGTGCCAGCAGCGCATCCCCGACTAGCGGGGACACCGGGGAGCTGTTTTTT. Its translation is CASSASPTSGDTGELFF.

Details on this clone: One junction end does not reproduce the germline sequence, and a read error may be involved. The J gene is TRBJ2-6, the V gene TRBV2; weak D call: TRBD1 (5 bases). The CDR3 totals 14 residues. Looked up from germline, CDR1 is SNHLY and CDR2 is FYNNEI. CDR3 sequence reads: CASSRYSGASVLTF. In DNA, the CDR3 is TGTGCCAGCAGTAGGTACTCTGGGGCCAGCGTCCTGACTTTC.

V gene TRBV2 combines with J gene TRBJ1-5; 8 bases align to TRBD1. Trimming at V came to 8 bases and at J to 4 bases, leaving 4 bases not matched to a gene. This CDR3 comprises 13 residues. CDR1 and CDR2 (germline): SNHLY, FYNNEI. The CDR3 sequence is CASAGQGNQPQHF. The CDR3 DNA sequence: TGTGCCAGCGCCGGACAGGGTAATCAGCCCCAGCATTTT.

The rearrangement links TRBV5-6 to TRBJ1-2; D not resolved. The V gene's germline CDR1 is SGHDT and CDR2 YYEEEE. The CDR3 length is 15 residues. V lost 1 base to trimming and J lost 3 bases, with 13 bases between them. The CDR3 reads CASSLPTAPYYGYTF. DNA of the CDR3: TGTGCCAGCAGCTTGCCTACAGCTCCCTACTATGGCTACACCTTC.

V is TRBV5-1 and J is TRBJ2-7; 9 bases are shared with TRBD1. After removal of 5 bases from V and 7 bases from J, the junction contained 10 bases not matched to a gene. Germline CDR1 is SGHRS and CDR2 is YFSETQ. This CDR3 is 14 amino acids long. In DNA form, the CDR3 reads TGCGCCAGCAGTCTTGAACAGGGGGCAGGAGAGCAGTACTTC. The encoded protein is CASSLEQGAGEQYF.

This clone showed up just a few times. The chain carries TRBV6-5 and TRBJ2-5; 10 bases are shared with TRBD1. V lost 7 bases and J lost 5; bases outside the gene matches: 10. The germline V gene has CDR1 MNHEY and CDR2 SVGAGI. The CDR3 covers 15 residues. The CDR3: CASTGGTGVRETQYF. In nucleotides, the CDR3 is TGTGCCAGCACGGGCGGGACAGGGGTCCGGGAGACCCAGTACTTC.

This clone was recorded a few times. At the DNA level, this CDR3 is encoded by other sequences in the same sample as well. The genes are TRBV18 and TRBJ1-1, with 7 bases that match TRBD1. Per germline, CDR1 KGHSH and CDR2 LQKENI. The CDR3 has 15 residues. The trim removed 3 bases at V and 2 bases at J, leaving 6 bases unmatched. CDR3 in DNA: TGTGCCAGCTCACCGGGAACAGGGGCAAACACTGAAGCTTTCTTT. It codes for CASSPGTGANTEAFF.

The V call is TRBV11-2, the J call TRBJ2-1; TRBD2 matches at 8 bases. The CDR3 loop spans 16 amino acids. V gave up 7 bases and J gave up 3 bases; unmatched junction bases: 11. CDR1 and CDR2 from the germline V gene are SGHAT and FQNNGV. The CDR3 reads CASTSRAGAIYNEQFF. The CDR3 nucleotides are TGTGCCAGCACCTCTAGAGCGGGGGCAATCTACAATGAGCAGTTCTTC.

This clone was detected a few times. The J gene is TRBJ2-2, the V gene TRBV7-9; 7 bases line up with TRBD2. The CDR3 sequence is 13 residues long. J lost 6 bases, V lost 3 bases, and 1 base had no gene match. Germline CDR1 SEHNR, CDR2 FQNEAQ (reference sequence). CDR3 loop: CASSFGGSGELFF. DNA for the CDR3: TGTGCCAGCAGCTTCGGGGGGTCCGGGGAGCTGTTTTTT.

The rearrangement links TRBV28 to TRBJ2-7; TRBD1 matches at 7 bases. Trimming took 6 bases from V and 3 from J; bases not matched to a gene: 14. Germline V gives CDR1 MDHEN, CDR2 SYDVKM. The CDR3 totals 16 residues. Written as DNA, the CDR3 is TGTGCCAGCAGCTTGCCGCCCGGGACAGCGGACTACGAGCAGTACTTC. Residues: CASSLPPGTADYEQYF.

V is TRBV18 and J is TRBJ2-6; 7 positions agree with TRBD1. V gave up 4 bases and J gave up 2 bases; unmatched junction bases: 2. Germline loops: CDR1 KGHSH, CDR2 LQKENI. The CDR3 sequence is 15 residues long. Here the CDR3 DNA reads TGTGCCAGCTCACTAGGGGGCGCTGGGGCCAACGTCCTGACTTTC. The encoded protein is CASSLGGAGANVLTF. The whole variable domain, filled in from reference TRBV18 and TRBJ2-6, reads NAGVMQNPRHLVRRRGQEARLRCSPMKGHSHVYWYRQLPEEGLKFMVYLQKENIIDESGMPKERFSAEFPKEGPSILRIQQVVRGDSAAYFCASSLGGAGANVLTFGAGSRLTVL.

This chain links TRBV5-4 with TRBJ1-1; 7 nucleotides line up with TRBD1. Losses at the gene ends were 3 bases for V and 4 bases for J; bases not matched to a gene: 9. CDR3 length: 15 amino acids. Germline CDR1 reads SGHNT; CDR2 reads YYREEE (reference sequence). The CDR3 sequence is CASSSRQGWGTEAFF. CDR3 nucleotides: TGTGCCAGCAGCTCTCGACAGGGCTGGGGCACTGAAGCTTTCTTT.

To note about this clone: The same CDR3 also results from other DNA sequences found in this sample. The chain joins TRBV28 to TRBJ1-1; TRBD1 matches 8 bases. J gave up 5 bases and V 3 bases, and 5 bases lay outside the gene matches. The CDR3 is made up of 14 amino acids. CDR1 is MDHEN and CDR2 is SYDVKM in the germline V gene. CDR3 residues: CASSFRGRGTEAFF. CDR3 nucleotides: TGTGCCAGCAGTTTCAGGGGGCGCGGAACTGAAGCTTTCTTT.

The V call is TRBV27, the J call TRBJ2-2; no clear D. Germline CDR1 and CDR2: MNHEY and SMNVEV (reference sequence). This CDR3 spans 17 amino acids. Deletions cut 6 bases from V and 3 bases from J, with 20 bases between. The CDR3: CASSVAMSSADTGELFF. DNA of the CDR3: TGTGCCAGCAGCGTCGCTATGTCGTCCGCGGACACCGGGGAGCTGTTTTTT.

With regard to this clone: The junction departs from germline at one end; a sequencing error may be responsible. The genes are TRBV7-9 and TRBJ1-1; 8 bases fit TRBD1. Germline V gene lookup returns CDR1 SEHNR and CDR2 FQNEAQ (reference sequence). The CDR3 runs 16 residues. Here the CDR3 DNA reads TGTTCCAGCAGCTTAGGCTCAGGGGGCAGGGGCACTGAAGCTTTCTTT. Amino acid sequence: CSSSLGSGGRGTEAFF.

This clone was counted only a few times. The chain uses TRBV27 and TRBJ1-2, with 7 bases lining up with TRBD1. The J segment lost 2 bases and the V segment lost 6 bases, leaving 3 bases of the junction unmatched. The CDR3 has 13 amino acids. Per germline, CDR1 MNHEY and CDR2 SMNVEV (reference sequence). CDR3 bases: TGTGCCAGCAGAGGACAGGAGAACTATGGCTACACCTTC. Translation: CASRGQENYGYTF.

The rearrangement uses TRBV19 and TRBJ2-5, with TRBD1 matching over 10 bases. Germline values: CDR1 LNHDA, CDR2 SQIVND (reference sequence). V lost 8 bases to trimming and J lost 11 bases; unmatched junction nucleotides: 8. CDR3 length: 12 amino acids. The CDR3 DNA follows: TGTGCCAGTGGGACAGGGGAAGGAGAGCAGTACTTC. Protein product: CASGTGEGEQYF.